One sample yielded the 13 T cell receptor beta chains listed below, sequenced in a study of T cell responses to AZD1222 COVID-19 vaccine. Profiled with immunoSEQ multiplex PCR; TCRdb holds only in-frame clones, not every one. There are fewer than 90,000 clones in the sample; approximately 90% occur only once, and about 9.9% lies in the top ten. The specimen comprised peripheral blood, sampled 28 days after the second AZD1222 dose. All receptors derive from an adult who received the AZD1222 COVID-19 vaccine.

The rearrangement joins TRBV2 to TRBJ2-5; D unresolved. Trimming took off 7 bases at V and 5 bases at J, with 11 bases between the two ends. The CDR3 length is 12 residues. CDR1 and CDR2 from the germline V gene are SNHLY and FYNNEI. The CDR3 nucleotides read TGTGCCAGCACCACGACTGGCGAGACCCAGTACTTC. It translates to CASTTTGETQYF.

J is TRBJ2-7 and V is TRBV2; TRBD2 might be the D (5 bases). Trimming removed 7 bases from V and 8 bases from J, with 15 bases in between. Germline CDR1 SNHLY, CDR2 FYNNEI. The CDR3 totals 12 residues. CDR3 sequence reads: CASNIAGEKQYF. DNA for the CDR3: TGTGCCAGCAACATAGCCGGGGAAAAGCAGTACTTC.

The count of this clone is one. The CDR3 DNA sequence: TGTGCCAGCAGCTTAACGGGGGGAGGCTACGAGCAGTACTTC. As protein: CASSLTGGGYEQYF. The rearrangement links TRBV7-3 to TRBJ2-7, with D possibly matching TRBD2 (6 bases). The CDR3 is made up of 14 amino acids. Trimming removed 0 bases from V and 3 bases from J, with 9 bases in between. Per germline, CDR1 SGHTA and CDR2 FQGTGA.

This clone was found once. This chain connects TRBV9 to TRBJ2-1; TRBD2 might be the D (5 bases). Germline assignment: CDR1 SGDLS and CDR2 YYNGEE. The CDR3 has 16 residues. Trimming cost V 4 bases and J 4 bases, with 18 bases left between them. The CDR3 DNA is TGTGCCAGCAGCCCCCGGTCGGGGAAACCATACAATGAGCAGTTCTTC. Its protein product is CASSPRSGKPYNEQFF.

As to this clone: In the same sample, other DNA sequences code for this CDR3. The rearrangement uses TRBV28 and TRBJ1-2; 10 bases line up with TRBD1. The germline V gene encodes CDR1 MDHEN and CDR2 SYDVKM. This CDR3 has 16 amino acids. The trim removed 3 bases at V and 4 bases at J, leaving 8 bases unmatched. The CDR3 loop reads CASSLVRTGGGYGYTF. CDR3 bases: TGTGCCAGCAGTTTGGTCCGGACAGGGGGTGGCTATGGCTACACCTTC.

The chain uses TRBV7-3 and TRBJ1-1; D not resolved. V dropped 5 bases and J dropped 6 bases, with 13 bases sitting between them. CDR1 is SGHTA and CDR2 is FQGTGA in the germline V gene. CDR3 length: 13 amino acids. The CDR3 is CASSSTGVAEAFF. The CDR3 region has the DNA TGTGCCAGCAGCAGTACTGGGGTGGCTGAAGCTTTCTTT.

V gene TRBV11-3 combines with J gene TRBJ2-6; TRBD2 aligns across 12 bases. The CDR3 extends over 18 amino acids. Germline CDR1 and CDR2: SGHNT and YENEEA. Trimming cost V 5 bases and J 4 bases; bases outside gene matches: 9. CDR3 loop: CASSPRTSGVSGANVLTF. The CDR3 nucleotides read TGTGCCAGCAGCCCGCGGACTAGCGGGGTATCGGGGGCCAACGTCCTGACTTTC.

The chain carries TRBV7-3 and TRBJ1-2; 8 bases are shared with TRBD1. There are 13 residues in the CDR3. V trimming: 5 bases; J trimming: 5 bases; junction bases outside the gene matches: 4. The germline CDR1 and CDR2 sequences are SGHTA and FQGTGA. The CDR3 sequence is CASSPGTGYGYTF. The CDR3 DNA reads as TGTGCCAGCAGCCCCGGGACAGGTTATGGCTACACCTTC.

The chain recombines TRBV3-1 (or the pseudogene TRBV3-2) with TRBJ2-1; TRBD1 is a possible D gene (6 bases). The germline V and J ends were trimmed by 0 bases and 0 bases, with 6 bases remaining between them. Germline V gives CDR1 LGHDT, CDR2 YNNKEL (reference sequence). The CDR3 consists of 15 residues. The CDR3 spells CASSQEQGSYNEQFF. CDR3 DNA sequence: TGTGCCAGCAGCCAAGAACAGGGCTCCTACAATGAGCAGTTCTTC.

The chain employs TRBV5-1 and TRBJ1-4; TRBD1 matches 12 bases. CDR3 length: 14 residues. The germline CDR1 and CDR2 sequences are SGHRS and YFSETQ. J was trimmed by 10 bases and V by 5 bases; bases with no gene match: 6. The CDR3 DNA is TGCGCCAGCAGTAGCGGGACAGGGGGCAGAAAACTGTTTTTT. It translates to CASSSGTGGRKLFF.

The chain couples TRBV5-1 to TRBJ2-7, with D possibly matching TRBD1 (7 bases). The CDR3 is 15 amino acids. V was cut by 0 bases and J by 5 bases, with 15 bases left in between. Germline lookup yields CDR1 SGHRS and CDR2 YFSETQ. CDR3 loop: CASSLAPQGEDEQYF. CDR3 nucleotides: TGCGCCAGCAGCTTGGCTCCGCAGGGGGAGGACGAGCAGTACTTC.

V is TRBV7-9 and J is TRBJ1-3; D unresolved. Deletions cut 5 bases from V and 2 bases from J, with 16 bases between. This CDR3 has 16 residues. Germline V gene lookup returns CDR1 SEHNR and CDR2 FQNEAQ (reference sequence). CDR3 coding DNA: TGTGCCAGCAGCAATGGGCAAATTGGCCCTGGAAACACCATATATTTT. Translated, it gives CASSNGQIGPGNTIYF.

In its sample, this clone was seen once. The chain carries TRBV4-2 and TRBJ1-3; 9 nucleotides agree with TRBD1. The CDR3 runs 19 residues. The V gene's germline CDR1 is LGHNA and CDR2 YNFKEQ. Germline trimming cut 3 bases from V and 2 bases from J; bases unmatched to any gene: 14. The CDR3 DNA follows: TGTGCCAGCAGCCAGACAATCCGGGGAAACAGGGGGCCTGGAAACACCATATATTTT. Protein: CASSQTIRGNRGPGNTIYF.